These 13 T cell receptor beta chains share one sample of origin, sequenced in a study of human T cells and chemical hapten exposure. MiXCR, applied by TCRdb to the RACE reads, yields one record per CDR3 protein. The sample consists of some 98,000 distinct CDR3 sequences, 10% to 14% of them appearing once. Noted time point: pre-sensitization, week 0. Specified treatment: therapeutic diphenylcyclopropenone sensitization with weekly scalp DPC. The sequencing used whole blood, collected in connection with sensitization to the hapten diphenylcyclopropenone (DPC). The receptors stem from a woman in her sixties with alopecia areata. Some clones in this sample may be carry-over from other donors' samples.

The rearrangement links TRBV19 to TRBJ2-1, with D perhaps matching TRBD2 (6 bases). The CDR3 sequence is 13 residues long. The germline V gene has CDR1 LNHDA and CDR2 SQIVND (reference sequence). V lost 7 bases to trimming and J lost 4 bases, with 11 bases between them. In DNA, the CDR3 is TGTGCCAGTACCCGGGGGTCTTACAATGAGCAGTTCTTC. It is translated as CASTRGSYNEQFF.

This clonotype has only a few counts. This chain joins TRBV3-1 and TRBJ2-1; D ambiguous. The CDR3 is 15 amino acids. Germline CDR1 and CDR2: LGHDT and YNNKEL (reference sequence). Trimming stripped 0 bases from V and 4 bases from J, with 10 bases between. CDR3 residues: CASSQDLQNYNEQFF. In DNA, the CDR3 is TGTGCCAGCAGCCAAGATTTACAGAATTACAATGAGCAGTTCTTC.

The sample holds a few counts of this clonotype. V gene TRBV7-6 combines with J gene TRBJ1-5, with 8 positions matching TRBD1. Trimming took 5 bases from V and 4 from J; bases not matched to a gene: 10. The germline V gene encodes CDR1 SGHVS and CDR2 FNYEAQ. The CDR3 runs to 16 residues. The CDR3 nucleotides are TGTGCCAGCAGCCTTACTCCGGGACAGGATAATCAGCCCCAGCATTTT. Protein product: CASSLTPGQDNQPQHF.

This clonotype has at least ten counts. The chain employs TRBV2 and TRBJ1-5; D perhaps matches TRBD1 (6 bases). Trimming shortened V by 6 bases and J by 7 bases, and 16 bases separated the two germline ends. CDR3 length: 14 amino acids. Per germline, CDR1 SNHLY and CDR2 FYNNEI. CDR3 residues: CASSEQGVWQPQHF. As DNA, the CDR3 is TGTGCCAGCAGCGAACAGGGAGTTTGGCAGCCCCAGCATTTT.

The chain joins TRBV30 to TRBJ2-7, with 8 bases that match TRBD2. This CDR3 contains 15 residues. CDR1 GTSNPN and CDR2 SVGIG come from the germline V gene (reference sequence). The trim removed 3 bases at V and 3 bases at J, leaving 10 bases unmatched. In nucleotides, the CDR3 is TGTGCCTGGAGCGAACAGGTGGGACTAGGCTACGAGCAGTACTTC. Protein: CAWSEQVGLGYEQYF.

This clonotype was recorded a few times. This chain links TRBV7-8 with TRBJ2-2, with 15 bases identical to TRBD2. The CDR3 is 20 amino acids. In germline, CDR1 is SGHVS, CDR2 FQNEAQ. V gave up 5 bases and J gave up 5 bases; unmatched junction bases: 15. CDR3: CASSPRPGLAGGLITGELFF. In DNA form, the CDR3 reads TGTGCCAGCAGCCCTAGACCGGGACTAGCGGGGGGTTTAATAACCGGGGAGCTGTTTTTT.

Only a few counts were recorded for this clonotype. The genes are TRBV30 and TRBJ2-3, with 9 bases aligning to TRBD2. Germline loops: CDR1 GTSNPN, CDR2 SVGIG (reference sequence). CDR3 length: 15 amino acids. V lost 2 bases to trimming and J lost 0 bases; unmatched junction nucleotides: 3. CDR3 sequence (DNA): TGTGCCTGGAGTCTAGCGGGATCTAGCACAGATACGCAGTATTTT. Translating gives CAWSLAGSSTDTQYF.

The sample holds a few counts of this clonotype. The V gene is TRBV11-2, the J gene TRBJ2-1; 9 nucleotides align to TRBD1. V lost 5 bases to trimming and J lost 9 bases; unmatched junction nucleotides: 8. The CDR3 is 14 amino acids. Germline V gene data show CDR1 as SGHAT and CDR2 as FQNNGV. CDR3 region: CASSLRTGVGEQFF. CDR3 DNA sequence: TGTGCCAGCAGCCTAAGGACAGGGGTCGGTGAGCAGTTCTTC.

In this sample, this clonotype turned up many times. CDR3 loop: CASSFYGGRGQPQHF. The CDR3 nucleotides read TGTGCCAGCAGTTTCTATGGGGGTCGGGGTCAGCCCCAGCATTTT. The V and J genes are TRBV12-3 or TRBV12-4 and TRBJ1-5; D possibly corresponds to TRBD1 (5 bases). The CDR3 covers 15 residues. Trimming shortened V by 3 bases and J by 6 bases, and 15 bases separated the two germline ends.

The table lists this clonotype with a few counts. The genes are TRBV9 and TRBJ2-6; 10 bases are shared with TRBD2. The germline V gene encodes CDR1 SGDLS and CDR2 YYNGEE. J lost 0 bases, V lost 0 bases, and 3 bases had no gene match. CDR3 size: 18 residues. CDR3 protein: CASSVELAGVSGANVLTF. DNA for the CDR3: TGTGCCAGCAGCGTAGAGCTAGCGGGGGTCTCTGGGGCCAACGTCCTGACTTTC.

The CDR3 loop is CATGQGPYEQYF. The CDR3 DNA follows: TGTGCCACGGGACAGGGGCCCTACGAGCAGTACTTC. The chain uses TRBV7-9 and TRBJ2-7, with 10 bases aligning to TRBD1. CDR1 and CDR2 (germline): SEHNR, FQNEAQ (reference sequence). The length of the CDR3 is 12 residues. Trimming took 10 bases from V and 2 from J; bases not matched to a gene: 2. The variable domain in full, completed from reference TRBV7-9 and TRBJ2-7, reads DTGVSQNPRHKITKRGQNVTFRCDPISEHNRLYWYRQTLGQGPEFLTYFQNEAQLEKSRLLSDRFSAERPKGSFSTLEIQRTEQGDSAMYLCATGQGPYEQYFGPGTRLTVT.

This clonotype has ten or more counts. CDR3 in amino acids: CATSDPSGANTGELFF. In nucleotides, the CDR3 is TGTGCCACCAGTGATCCTAGCGGGGCGAACACCGGGGAGCTGTTTTTT. This chain connects TRBV24-1 to TRBJ2-2; 9 bases agree with TRBD2. The CDR3 runs 16 residues. Germline values: CDR1 KGHDR, CDR2 SFDVKD. After removal of 3 bases from V and 0 bases from J, the junction contained 1 base not matched to a gene.

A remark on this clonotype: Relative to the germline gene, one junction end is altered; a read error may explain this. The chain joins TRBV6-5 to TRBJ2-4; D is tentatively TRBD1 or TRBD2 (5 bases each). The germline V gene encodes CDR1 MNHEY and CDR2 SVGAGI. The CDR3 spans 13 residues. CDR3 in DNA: TGTGCCAGCAGAGGGACGGCCAAAAACATTCAGTACTTT. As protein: CASRGTAKNIQYF.